This T cell receptor (beta chain) comes out of a study of control samples from healthy donors and cancer patients. Only in-frame clones appear in the TCRdb table, and some are missing; sequencing was by immunoSEQ multiplex PCR. The data show about 71,000 clones, 85% to 90% seen once. The CDR3 length is 15 residues. Germline-derived CDR1 and CDR2 are MNHNY and SVGAGI (reference sequence). V lost 8 bases and J lost 9; bases outside the gene matches: 11. The TCR sequence derives from a man in his sixties with lung cancer. V gene TRBV6-6 combines with J gene TRBJ1-6; 9 nucleotides match TRBD1. Material: PBMCs. CDR3 nucleotide sequence: TGTGCCAGCGAACACACCGGGACAGGGAGTTCACCCCTCCACTTT. It specifies CASEHTGTGSSPLHF.